The 8 T cell receptor beta chains reported below all come from one sample, sequenced in a study of vaccination effects on CD4 cells after COVID-19. Profiling relied on immunoSEQ multiplex PCR, and the TCRdb table lists in-frame clones only, not all of them. The data show some 16,000 clones, around 76% seen once. With the ViraFEST assay, the study expanded antigen-specific CD4+ T cells using viral peptide pools, then sequenced them. CD4+ T cells were isolated after 10 days of culture. Participants got two doses of BNT162b2 or mRNA-1273 vaccine. Their cognate antigens are unknown. Sequenced here: CD4+ T cells from PBMCs cultured with HCoV-NL63 spike peptides, sampled after COVID-19 vaccination. The receptors were sampled from a human donor who received a COVID-19 vaccine.

The chain has TRBV24-1 and TRBJ2-2, with D hard to call. Per germline, CDR1 KGHDR and CDR2 SFDVKD. V dropped 5 bases and J dropped 4 bases, with 4 bases sitting between them. The CDR3 runs to 12 residues. This chain's CDR3 is CATSAATGELFF. The CDR3 nucleotides read TGTGCCACCAGTGCGGCCACCGGGGAGCTGTTTTTT.

The rearrangement links TRBV30 to TRBJ1-1; D may be TRBD1 (5 bases). The CDR3 is 16 residues long. Germline CDR1 and CDR2: GTSNPN and SVGIG (reference sequence). V lost 8 bases to trimming and J lost 0 bases, with 22 bases between them. The CDR3 protein is CAQSGGGWGMNTEAFF. The CDR3 nucleotides read TGTGCCCAATCCGGGGGTGGATGGGGCATGAACACTGAAGCTTTCTTT.

This clone is a singleton in its sample. V and J are TRBV28 and TRBJ2-7; 8 bases fit TRBD1. This CDR3 is built from 14 residues. J lost 1 base, V lost 4 bases, and 3 bases had no gene match. Germline V gene data show CDR1 as MDHEN and CDR2 as SYDVKM. In DNA, the CDR3 is TGTGCCAGCAGTTCCACAGGGGGTTCCTACGAGCAGTACTTC. It encodes CASSSTGGSYEQYF. Together with reference TRBV28 and TRBJ2-7, the CDR3 gives the full variable domain: DVKVTQSSRYLVKRTGEKVFLECVQDMDHENMFWYRQDPGLGLRLIYFSYDVKMKEKGDIPEGYSVSREKKERFSLILESASTNQTSMYLCASSSTGGSYEQYFGPGTRLTVT.

Here the CDR3 reads CASSLTDTGELFF. In DNA, the CDR3 is TGTGCCAGCAGCTTAACCGACACCGGGGAGCTGTTTTTT. The V gene is TRBV7-3, the J gene TRBJ2-2; no clear D. Trimming shortened V by 0 bases and J by 3 bases, and 2 bases separated the two germline ends. The CDR3 has 13 residues. CDR1 is SGHTA and CDR2 is FQGTGA in the germline V gene. Full variable domain (remainder filled in from reference TRBV7-3 and TRBJ2-2): GAGVSQTPSNKVTEKGKYVELRCDPISGHTALYWYRQSLGQGPEFLIYFQGTGAADDSGLPNDRFFAVRPEGSVSTLKIQRTERGDSAVYLCASSLTDTGELFFGEGSRLTVL.

V is TRBV19 and J is TRBJ2-3; weak D call: TRBD2 (7 bases). CDR3 size: 14 residues. V shed 7 bases and J shed 7 bases, with 18 bases lying between them. In germline, CDR1 is LNHDA, CDR2 SQIVND (reference sequence). The CDR3 sequence is CASTNKGGPYTQYF. The CDR3 DNA follows: TGTGCCAGTACCAATAAGGGGGGGCCATATACGCAGTATTTT.

The rearrangement uses TRBV20-1 and TRBJ2-1, with D uncertain. Germline V gene data show CDR1 as DFQATT and CDR2 as SNEGSKA (reference sequence). V lost 5 bases and J 10 bases, leaving 12 bases between the germline ends. This CDR3 comprises 11 residues. The CDR3 coding sequence is TGCAGTGCTCTAGGTTTGGCGGAGCAGTTCTTC. It encodes CSALGLAEQFF.

The V and J genes are TRBV5-5 and TRBJ1-2; 7 bases line up with TRBD1. CDR3 length: 16 residues. The J segment lost 0 bases and the V segment lost 2 bases, leaving 7 bases of the junction unmatched. CDR1 is SGHKS and CDR2 is YYEKEE in the germline V gene (reference sequence). CDR3 region: CASSFLPTGSNYGYTF. As DNA, the CDR3 is TGTGCCAGCAGCTTTCTTCCGACAGGGTCTAACTATGGCTACACCTTC.

The CDR3, as DNA: TGTGCCAGCAGCGCGCCTCCGGTACTCATCACCGGGGAGCTGTTTTTT. Residues: CASSAPPVLITGELFF. This chain joins TRBV7-9 and TRBJ2-2, with D unresolved. The CDR3 extends over 16 amino acids. Trimming left V 5 bases short and J 4 bases short, with 17 bases between. The germline CDR1 and CDR2 sequences are SEHNR and FQNEAQ (reference sequence).